What follows are 16 T cell receptor beta chains derived from one specimen sequenced in a study of molecular identifiers for immune sequencing clone quantification. One entry per CDR3 protein, called by TCRdb with MiXCR from the PCR reads. The sample shows about 630,000 distinct CDR3 sequences, roughly 23% of them seen only once. The specimen sequenced was naive CD8+ T cells from blood, with Jurkat cell RNA spiked in. Regarding subset: FACS-sorted CD8+CD4-CCR7+CD45RA+ naive T cells. The receptors were sampled from a human donor in good health. Some libraries in this study had Jurkat cell RNA spiked in.

This chain links TRBV6-5 with TRBJ2-2, with 7 bases aligning to TRBD1. CDR3 length equals 15 residues. The trim removed 6 bases at V and 2 bases at J, leaving 6 bases unmatched. CDR1 and CDR2 from the germline V gene are MNHEY and SVGAGI. CDR3 DNA: TGTGCCAGCAGGTCCGGGACAGTTAACACCGGGGAGCTGTTTTTT. Its protein product is CASRSGTVNTGELFF.

In this sample, this clonotype turned up a few times. The chain recombines TRBV6-2 or TRBV6-3 with TRBJ2-5; 15 nucleotides agree with TRBD2. Germline assignment: CDR1 MNHEY and CDR2 SVGEGT. The CDR3 length is 20 residues. V dropped 6 bases and J dropped 5; count of bases not matched to a gene: 19. The CDR3 protein is CASRAEGLAGGQLGTETQYF. CDR3 nucleotides: TGTGCCAGCAGGGCAGAGGGACTAGCGGGGGGCCAGCTTGGTACGGAGACCCAGTACTTC.

Details on this clonotype: A single base separates this from a much larger clone, so it may be a read error. This chain connects TRBV24-1 to TRBJ2-3, with TRBD2 matching over 8 bases. V shed 9 bases and J 4 bases; nucleotides not matched to a gene: 14. This CDR3 has 16 amino acids. From germline, CDR1 is KGHDR and CDR2 SFDVKD. The CDR3 DNA follows: TGTGCCACCCCTAAGCGGCGGGGGGTCGGCTCAGATACGCAGTATTTT. It yields the protein CATPKRRGVGSDTQYF.

Many counts were recorded for this clonotype. V gene TRBV6-6 combines with J gene TRBJ1-2; D gene ambiguous. This CDR3 is built from 15 residues. The germline V gene has CDR1 MNHNY and CDR2 SVGAGI (reference sequence). V was cut by 6 bases and J by 4 bases, with 18 bases left in between. The CDR3 coding sequence is TGTGCCAGCAGGCCAATAAACGACCGACCCTATGGCTACACCTTC. This codes for CASRPINDRPYGYTF.

Concerning this clonotype: The junction and the germline gene differ at one end; a read error may be behind it. The chain carries TRBV19 and TRBJ1-1; D not certain. Germline V gene sequence: CDR1 LNHDA, CDR2 SQIVND (reference sequence). This CDR3 is built from 13 residues. Here the CDR3 DNA reads TGTGCCAGTAGTGGCATGTGGAACACTGGAGCTTTCTTT. It is translated as CASSGMWNTGAFF.

This clonotype has only a few counts. The chain recombines TRBV30 with TRBJ1-1, with 7 bases lining up with TRBD1. V gave up 3 bases and J gave up 5 bases; unmatched junction bases: 12. This CDR3 is built from 15 residues. Germline V gene lookup returns CDR1 GTSNPN and CDR2 SVGIG (reference sequence). CDR3 nucleotide sequence: TGTGCCTGGAGCCTTGCTATACAGGGGACGACTGAAGCTTTCTTT. Protein product: CAWSLAIQGTTEAFF.

The chain joins TRBV20-1 to TRBJ1-6; 9 nucleotides agree with TRBD1. Germline V gene lookup returns CDR1 DFQATT and CDR2 SNEGSKA (reference sequence). The trim removed 6 bases at V and 9 bases at J, leaving 15 bases unmatched. This CDR3 is 16 amino acids long. The DNA for the CDR3 is TGCAGTGCCCGCGGGTCGACGGGACAGGGAAGTTCACCCCTCCACTTT. This sequence encodes CSARGSTGQGSSPLHF.

This chain connects TRBV20-1 to TRBJ2-7; 8 nucleotides line up with TRBD1. This CDR3 has 14 amino acids. The junction had 5 bases not matched to a gene; V was cut back by 2 bases and J by 2 bases. Germline V gene data show CDR1 as DFQATT and CDR2 as SNEGSKA (reference sequence). CDR3 residues: CSARTTGATYEQYF. The CDR3 DNA is TGCAGTGCTAGAACGACAGGGGCGACCTACGAGCAGTACTTC.

As regards this clonotype: A read error may be the cause here, since a much bigger clone is one base away. J is TRBJ1-1 and V is TRBV19, with D possibly TRBD1 on 5 matching bases. Germline V CDR1 and CDR2: LNHDA, SQIVND (reference sequence). The CDR3 sequence is 13 residues long. Trimming left V 2 bases short and J 6 bases short, with 10 bases between. CDR3 DNA sequence: TGTGCCAGTAGTATACGGGGGGGATCTGAAGCTTTCTTT. It specifies CASSIRGGSEAFF.

With regard to this clonotype: A much larger clone differs from this one at a single base, so this may be a read error. The chain couples TRBV28 to TRBJ2-4, with D possibly TRBD2 on 6 matching bases. The CDR3 has 14 amino acids. The V gene's germline CDR1 is MDHEN and CDR2 SYDVKM. Deletions cut 5 bases from V and 0 bases from J, with 8 bases between. CDR3 sequence: CASSRGAAKNIQYF. CDR3 DNA: TGTGCCAGCAGTCGCGGGGCAGCCAAAAACATTCAGTACTTC.

To note about this clonotype: A read error may explain this, as a much larger clone is one base away. The conserved phenylalanine or tryptophan normally closing the CDR3 is absent here, so this likely arose from a read error. The genes are TRBV24-1 and TRBJ2-1; D is unresolved. Per germline, CDR1 KGHDR and CDR2 SFDVKD. V lost 0 bases and J lost 9, with 2 bases in between. The CDR3 spans 11 residues. The CDR3 DNA reads as TGTGCCACCAGTGATTTGAGTGAGCAGTTCCTC. The encoded protein is CATSDLSEQFL.

The chain joins TRBV11-2 to TRBJ1-1; no reliable D call. V was cut by 0 bases and J by 4 bases, with 12 bases left in between. This CDR3 has 15 amino acids. Per germline, CDR1 SGHAT and CDR2 FQNNGV. The CDR3 is CASSLEGSRSTEAFF. The CDR3 nucleotides read TGTGCCAGCAGCTTAGAGGGCAGCCGGAGCACTGAAGCTTTCTTT.

As for this clonotype: A much larger clone lies a single base off, so this may be a read error. This chain links TRBV12-3 or TRBV12-4 with TRBJ2-3, with D possibly TRBD1 on 5 matching bases. The CDR3 is made up of 14 amino acids. In DNA form, the CDR3 reads TGTGCCAGCTCGCGGACGGAAGACACAGGTACGCAGTATTTT. This translates into CASSRTEDTGTQYF.

This clonotype was counted a single time. This chain links TRBV9 with TRBJ1-3, with D possibly matching TRBD1 (5 bases). The germline V gene has CDR1 SGDLS and CDR2 YYNGEE. The V end lost 6 bases, the J end lost 2 bases, and 15 bases lay between the germline ends. The CDR3 extends over 15 amino acids. The CDR3 loop reads CASTPGGAPGNTIYF. CDR3 DNA sequence: TGTGCCAGCACCCCCGGAGGGGCCCCTGGAAACACCATATATTTT.

This clonotype came up a few times. The chain is built from TRBV11-2 and TRBJ2-1; 10 bases are shared with TRBD2. Germline V gene lookup returns CDR1 SGHAT and CDR2 FQNNGV. The ends lost 1 base at V and 13 bases at J; junction bases unmatched: 10. CDR3 size: 15 residues. CDR3 sequence: CASSLGRSGGLEQFF. The CDR3 nucleotides read TGTGCCAGCAGCTTAGGTCGTAGCGGGGGGTTAGAACAGTTCTTC.

This clonotype was observed a handful of times. V is TRBV30 and J is TRBJ1-2; D uncertain. The V gene's germline CDR1 is GTSNPN and CDR2 SVGIG (reference sequence). Trimming removed 0 bases at V and 6 bases at J, with 14 bases between. The CDR3 runs 14 residues. The CDR3 nucleotides read TGTGCCTGGAGTGTACTTGGAAGAAAGGATGGCTACACCTTC. Protein sequence: CAWSVLGRKDGYTF.